This TCR beta chain was observed in a study of T cell repertoires in cytomegalovirus infection. About the study: Matching HLA type, along with CMV infection, was indicated by public TCR beta signatures.

Whole-study findings and limits: There were HLA-C-restricted CMV-specific TCR beta clonotypes dominating the ex vivo response.

TCRdb re-called the reads through MiXCR, storing one row per CDR3 protein. Altogether 830,000 or so distinct CDR3 sequences are present, roughly 33% being singletons, with the ten largest covering approximately 13%. This clonotype was counted between two and nine times. Its antigen is unknown. V dropped 0 bases and J dropped 5 bases, with 5 bases sitting between them. This CDR3 has 12 residues. CDR1 is SGHTA and CDR2 is FQGNSA in the germline V gene. This receptor was identified in a human donor in good health (CMV status not recorded). Some clones in this sample may be carry-over from other donors' samples. This chain links TRBV7-2 with TRBJ2-7; D not certain. The sample consisted of cultured CD8+ T cells from PBMCs, taken from culture after CMV antigen stimulation. CDR3 nucleotides: TGTGCCAGCAGCTTAGCCTTTAACGAGCAGTACTTC. It translates to CASSLAFNEQYF.